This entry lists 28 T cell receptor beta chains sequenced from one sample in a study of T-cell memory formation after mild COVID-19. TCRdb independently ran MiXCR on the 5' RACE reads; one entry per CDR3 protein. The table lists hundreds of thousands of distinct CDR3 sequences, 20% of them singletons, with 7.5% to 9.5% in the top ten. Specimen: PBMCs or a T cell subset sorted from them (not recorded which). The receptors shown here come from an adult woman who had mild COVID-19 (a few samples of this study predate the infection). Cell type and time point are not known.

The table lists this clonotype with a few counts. The CDR3 loop reads CATSPGEPYEQYF. In nucleotides, the CDR3 is TGTGCCACCAGTCCGGGGGAGCCCTACGAGCAGTACTTC. This chain connects TRBV15 to TRBJ2-7; D perhaps matches TRBD2 (6 bases). The CDR3 totals 13 residues. V lost 6 bases to trimming and J lost 2 bases, with 11 bases between them. The germline gives CDR1 LNHNV, CDR2 YYDKDF (reference sequence).

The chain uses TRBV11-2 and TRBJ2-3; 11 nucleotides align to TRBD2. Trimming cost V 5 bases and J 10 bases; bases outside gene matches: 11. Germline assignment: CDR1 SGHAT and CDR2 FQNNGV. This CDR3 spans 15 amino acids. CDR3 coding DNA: TGTGCCAGCAGCCGAGGGCCTAGCGGGGGGACTCCGCAGTATTTT. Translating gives CASSRGPSGGTPQYF.

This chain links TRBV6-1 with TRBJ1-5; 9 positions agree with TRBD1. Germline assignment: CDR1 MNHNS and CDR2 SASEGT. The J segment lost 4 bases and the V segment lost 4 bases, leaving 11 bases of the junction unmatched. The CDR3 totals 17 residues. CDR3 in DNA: TGTGCCAGCAGTGCTCAGTCAGGACAGGGGATAAATCAGCCCCAGCATTTT. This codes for CASSAQSGQGINQPQHF.

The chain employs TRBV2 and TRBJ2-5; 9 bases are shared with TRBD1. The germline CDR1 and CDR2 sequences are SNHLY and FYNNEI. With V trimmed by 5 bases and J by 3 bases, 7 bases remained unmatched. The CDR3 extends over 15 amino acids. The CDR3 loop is CASSHGTGHEETQYF. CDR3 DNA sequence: TGTGCCAGCAGTCACGGGACAGGGCACGAAGAGACCCAGTACTTC.

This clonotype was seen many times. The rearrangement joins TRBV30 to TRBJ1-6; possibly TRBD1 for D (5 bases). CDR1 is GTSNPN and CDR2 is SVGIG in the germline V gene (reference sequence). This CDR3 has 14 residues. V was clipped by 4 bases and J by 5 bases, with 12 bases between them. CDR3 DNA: TGTGCCTGGAACATGGGGACTAATAATTCACCCCTCCACTTT. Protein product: CAWNMGTNNSPLHF.

The DNA of the CDR3 is TGCAGTGCTAGAGACCGCGATCCGACCACCTTAAATGACAATGAGCAGTTCTTC. The encoded protein is CSARDRDPTTLNDNEQFF. The rearrangement uses TRBV20-1 and TRBJ2-1; D is uncertain. In germline, CDR1 is DFQATT, CDR2 SNEGSKA (reference sequence). Deletions cut 0 bases from V and 5 bases from J, with 23 bases between. There are 18 residues in the CDR3.

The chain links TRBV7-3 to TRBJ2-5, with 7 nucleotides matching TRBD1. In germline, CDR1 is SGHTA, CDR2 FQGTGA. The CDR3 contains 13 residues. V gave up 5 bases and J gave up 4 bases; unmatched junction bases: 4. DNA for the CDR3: TGTGCCAGCAGCCGAGACAGGGTAGAGACCCAGTACTTC. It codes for CASSRDRVETQYF.

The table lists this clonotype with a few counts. The CDR3 loop reads CASGRGARDEQYF. The CDR3 region has the DNA TGTGCCAGCGGGCGTGGGGCGCGCGACGAGCAGTACTTC. This chain uses TRBV2 with TRBJ2-7, with TRBD1 as a possible D gene (5 bases). This CDR3 comprises 13 residues. V lost 8 bases and J 5 bases, leaving 16 bases between the germline ends. Germline V CDR1 and CDR2: SNHLY, FYNNEI.

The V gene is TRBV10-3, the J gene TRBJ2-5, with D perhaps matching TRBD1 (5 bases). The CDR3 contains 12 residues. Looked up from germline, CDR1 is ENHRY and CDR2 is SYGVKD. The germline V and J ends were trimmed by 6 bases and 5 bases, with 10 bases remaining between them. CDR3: CAIREPGETQYF. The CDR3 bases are TGTGCCATCAGGGAACCAGGGGAGACCCAGTACTTC.

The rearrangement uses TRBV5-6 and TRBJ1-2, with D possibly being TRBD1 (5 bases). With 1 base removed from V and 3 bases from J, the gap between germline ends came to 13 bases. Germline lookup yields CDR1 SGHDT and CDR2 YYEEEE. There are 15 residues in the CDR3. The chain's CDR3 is CASSLSLIGDYGYTF. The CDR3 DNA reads TGTGCCAGCAGCTTGTCGCTGATAGGGGACTATGGCTACACCTTC.

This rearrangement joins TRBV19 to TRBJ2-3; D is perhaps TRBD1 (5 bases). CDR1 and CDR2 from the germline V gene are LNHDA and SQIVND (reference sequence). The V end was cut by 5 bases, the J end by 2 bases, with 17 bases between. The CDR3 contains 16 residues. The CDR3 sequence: CASSLWGGSFTDTQYF. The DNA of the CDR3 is TGTGCCAGTAGTCTTTGGGGCGGATCTTTCACAGATACGCAGTATTTT.

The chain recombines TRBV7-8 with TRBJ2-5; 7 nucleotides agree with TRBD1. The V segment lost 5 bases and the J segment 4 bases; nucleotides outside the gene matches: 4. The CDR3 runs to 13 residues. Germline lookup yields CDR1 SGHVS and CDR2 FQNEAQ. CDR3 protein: CASSPGQVETQYF. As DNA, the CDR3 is TGTGCCAGCAGCCCTGGACAGGTAGAGACCCAGTACTTC.

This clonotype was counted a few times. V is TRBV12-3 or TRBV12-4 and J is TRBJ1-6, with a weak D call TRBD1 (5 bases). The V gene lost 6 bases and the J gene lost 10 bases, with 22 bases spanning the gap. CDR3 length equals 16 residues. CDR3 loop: CASSLAGGKRGSPLHF. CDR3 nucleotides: TGTGCCAGCAGCCTCGCTGGGGGGAAGAGAGGGTCACCCCTCCACTTT.

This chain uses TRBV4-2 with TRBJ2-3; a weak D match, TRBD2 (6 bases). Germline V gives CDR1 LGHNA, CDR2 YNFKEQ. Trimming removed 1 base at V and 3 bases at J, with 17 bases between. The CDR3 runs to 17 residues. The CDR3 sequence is CASSQVIVLEGTDTQYF. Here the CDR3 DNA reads TGTGCCAGCAGCCAAGTAATAGTTTTGGAGGGTACAGATACGCAGTATTTT.

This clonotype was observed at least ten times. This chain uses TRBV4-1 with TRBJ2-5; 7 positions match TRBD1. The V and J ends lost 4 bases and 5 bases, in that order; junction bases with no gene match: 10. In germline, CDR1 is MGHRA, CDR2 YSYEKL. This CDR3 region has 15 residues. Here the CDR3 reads CASSRKGDSLETQYF. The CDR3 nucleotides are TGCGCCAGCAGCCGAAAGGGGGACAGTTTGGAGACCCAGTACTTC.

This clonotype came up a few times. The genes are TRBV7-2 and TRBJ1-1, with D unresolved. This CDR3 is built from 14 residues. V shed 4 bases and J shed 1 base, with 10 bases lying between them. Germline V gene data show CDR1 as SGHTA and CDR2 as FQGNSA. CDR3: CASSSGSSNTEAFF. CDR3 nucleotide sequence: TGTGCCAGCAGCTCGGGCAGTTCGAACACTGAAGCTTTCTTT.

DNA for the CDR3: TGCGCCAGCAGCTCGAGTCTAGCGGGAGGCCAGACCCAGTACTTC. This codes for CASSSSLAGGQTQYF. This sequence joins TRBV5-1 and TRBJ2-5; 11 bases line up with TRBD2. The CDR3 extends over 15 amino acids. Germline CDR1 SGHRS, CDR2 YFSETQ. Losses at the gene ends were 3 bases for V and 6 bases for J; bases not matched to a gene: 7. The full variable domain, in which reference TRBV5-1 and TRBJ2-5 provide the parts outside the CDR3, is KAGVTQTPRYLIKTRGQQVTLSCSPISGHRSVSWYQQTPGQGLQFLFEYFSETQRNKGNFPGRFSGRQFSNSRSEMNVSTLELGDSALYLCASSSSLAGGQTQYFGPGTRLLVL.

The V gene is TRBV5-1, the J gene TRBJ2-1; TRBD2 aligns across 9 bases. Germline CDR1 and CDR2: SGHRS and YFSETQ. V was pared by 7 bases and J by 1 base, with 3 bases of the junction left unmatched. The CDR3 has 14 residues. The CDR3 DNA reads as TGCGCCAGCGGCCTAGCGGGGTCCTACAATGAGCAGTTCTTC. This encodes CASGLAGSYNEQFF.

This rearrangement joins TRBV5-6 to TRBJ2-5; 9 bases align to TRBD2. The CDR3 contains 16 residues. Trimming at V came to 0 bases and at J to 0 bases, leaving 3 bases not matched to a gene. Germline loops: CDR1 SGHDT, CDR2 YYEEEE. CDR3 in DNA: TGTGCCAGCAGCTTGGGACTAGCGGACTACCAAGAGACCCAGTACTTC. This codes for CASSLGLADYQETQYF.

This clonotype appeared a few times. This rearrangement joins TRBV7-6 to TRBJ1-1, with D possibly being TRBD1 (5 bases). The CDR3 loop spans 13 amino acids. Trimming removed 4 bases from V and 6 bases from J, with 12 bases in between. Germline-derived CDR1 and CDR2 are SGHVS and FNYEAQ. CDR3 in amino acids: CASSWRGLSEAFF. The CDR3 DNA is TGTGCCAGCAGCTGGAGGGGTTTGTCTGAAGCTTTCTTT. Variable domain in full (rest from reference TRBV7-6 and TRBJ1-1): GAGVSQSPRYKVTKRGQDVALRCDPISGHVSLYWYRQALGQGPEFLTYFNYEAQQDKSGLPNDRFSAERPEGSISTLTIQRTEQRDSAMYRCASSWRGLSEAFFGQGTRLTVV.

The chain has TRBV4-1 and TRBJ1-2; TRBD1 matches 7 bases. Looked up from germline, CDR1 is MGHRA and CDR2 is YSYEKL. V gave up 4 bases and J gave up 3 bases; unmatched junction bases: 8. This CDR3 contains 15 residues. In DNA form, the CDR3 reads TGCGCCAGCAGCCCACACGGGACAGTTGACTATGGCTACACCTTC. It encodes CASSPHGTVDYGYTF.

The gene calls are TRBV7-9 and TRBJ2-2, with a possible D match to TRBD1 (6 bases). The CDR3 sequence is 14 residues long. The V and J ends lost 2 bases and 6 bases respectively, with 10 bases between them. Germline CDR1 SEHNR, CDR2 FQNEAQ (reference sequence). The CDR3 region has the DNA TGTGCCAGCAGCTTAACAGGGCAGTCCGGGGAGCTGTTTTTT. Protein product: CASSLTGQSGELFF.

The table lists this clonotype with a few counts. The CDR3 DNA reads TGTGCCAGCGGGTCCTGGGACAGGGACTACGAGCAGTACTTC. Its translation: CASGSWDRDYEQYF. The chain has TRBV7-2 and TRBJ2-7; 9 bases line up with TRBD1. The CDR3 contains 14 residues. Germline V gives CDR1 SGHTA, CDR2 FQGNSA. V was pared by 8 bases and J by 3 bases, with 8 bases of the junction left unmatched.

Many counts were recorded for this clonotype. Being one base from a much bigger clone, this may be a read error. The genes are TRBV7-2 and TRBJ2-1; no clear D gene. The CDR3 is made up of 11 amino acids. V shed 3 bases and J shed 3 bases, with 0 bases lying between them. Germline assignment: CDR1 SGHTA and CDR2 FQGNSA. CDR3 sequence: CASSFYNEQFF. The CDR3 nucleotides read TGTGCCAGCAGCTTCTACAATGAGCAGTTCTTC.

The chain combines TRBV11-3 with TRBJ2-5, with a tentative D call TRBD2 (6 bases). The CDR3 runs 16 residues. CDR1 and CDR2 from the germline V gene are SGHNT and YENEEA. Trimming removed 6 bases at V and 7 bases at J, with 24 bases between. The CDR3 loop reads CASSPPRGLAPGTQYF. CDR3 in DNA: TGTGCCAGCAGTCCCCCCCGGGGACTGGCACCGGGGACCCAGTACTTC.

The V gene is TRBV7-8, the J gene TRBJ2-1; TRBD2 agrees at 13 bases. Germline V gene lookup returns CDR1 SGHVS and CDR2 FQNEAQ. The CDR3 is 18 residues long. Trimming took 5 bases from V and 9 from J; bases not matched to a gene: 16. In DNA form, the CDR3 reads TGTGCCAGCAGCCCCGGGACTAGCGGGACTCGAGCCGGGGGTGAGCAGTTCTTC. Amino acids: CASSPGTSGTRAGGEQFF.

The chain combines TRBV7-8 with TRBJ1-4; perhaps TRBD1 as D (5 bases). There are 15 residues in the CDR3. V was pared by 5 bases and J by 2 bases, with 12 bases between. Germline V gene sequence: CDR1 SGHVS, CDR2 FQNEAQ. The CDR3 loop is CASSPLGETNEKLFF. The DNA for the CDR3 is TGTGCCAGCAGCCCCCTGGGGGAGACTAATGAAAAACTGTTTTTT. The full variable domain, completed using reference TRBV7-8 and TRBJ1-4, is GAGVSQSPRYKVAKRGQDVALRCDPISGHVSLFWYQQALGQGPEFLTYFQNEAQLDKSGLPSDRFFAERPEGSVSTLKIQRTQQEDSAVYLCASSPLGETNEKLFFGSGTQLSVL.

The CDR3 loop reads CASSLDRGWGNNEQFF. As DNA, the CDR3 is TGTGCCAGCAGTTTAGATAGGGGTTGGGGTAACAATGAGCAGTTCTTC. The chain carries TRBV12-3 or TRBV12-4 and TRBJ2-1; D is perhaps TRBD1 (5 bases). The ends were cut back, 1 base at V and 5 bases at J, with 15 bases in the middle. The CDR3 consists of 16 residues.